This T cell receptor (beta chain) was identified in a study of shared clonotypes between healthy human individuals. Study-level findings and limits: An anticipated effect of sequencing depth on clonotype sharing among donors was recognized.

Comment on this clone: Its specificity is not known.

V lost 0 bases and J lost 2, with 12 bases in between. The CDR3 length is 16 residues. The V gene's germline CDR1 is ENHRY and CDR2 SYGVKD. The method was immunoSEQ multiplex PCR; TCRdb's version includes in-frame clones alone and lacks a portion of them. The repertoire holds about 1.5 million clones, 96% seen once, with 0.95% to 1.5% in the top ten. The sample was naive CD4+ T cells sorted from blood. Described subset: CD45RA+ positively selected. This TCR was sampled from a man aged 30 to 45 in good health. This rearrangement joins TRBV10-3 to TRBJ2-3; D call uncertain. The CDR3 sequence is CAISESRPNPTDTQYF. In DNA, the CDR3 is TGTGCCATCAGTGAGTCTAGACCAAACCCCACAGATACGCAGTATTTT.